Presented here are 7 T cell receptor beta chains from one specimen sequenced in a study of OX40 agonist ivuxolimab in advanced cancers. Using immunoSEQ multiplex PCR, the repertoire was profiled, and TCRdb retains in-frame clones only, with some absent. The sample shows tens of thousands of clones, 91% of them seen only once. The starting material was CD4+ or CD8+ T cells sorted from blood, obtained in a trial of the OX40 agonist ivuxolimab. These receptors all come from an adult with an advanced solid tumor such as melanoma, head and neck, liver or kidney cancer.

This CDR3 is CASSLYTGELFF. CDR3 nucleotide sequence: TGCGCCAGCAGTTTATACACCGGGGAGCTGTTTTTT. This chain uses TRBV5-1 with TRBJ2-2; D gene unclear. This CDR3 has 12 amino acids. In germline, CDR1 is SGHRS, CDR2 YFSETQ. The V and J ends lost 5 bases and 3 bases respectively, with 5 bases between them.

The chain recombines TRBV29-1 with TRBJ2-7; D remains unclear. V dropped 5 bases and J dropped 2 bases, with 10 bases sitting between them. This CDR3 is 12 amino acids long. The germline V gene encodes CDR1 SQVTM and CDR2 ANQGSEA. The CDR3 coding sequence is TGCAGCGTTAGGGAAACCCCCTACGAGCAGTACTTC. This codes for CSVRETPYEQYF.

The CDR3 reads CASSVTSNTGELFF. The CDR3 DNA sequence: TGTGCCAGCAGTGTCACCTCGAACACCGGGGAGCTGTTTTTT. This chain uses TRBV25-1 with TRBJ2-2; D remains ambiguous. The V end lost 4 bases, the J end lost 0 bases, and 6 bases lay between the germline ends. CDR3 length: 14 amino acids. Germline V CDR1 and CDR2: MGHDK, SYGVNS.

The V call is TRBV5-6, the J call TRBJ2-3, with TRBD1 identical over 9 bases. Unmatched junction bases numbered 5, after V lost 0 bases and J lost 6 bases. From germline, CDR1 is SGHDT and CDR2 YYEEEE. This CDR3 comprises 15 residues. Written as DNA, the CDR3 is TGTGCCAGCAGCTTGGGGTCACAGGGGGCGGATACGCAGTATTTT. It is translated as CASSLGSQGADTQYF.

This clone was recorded only once. In nucleotides, the CDR3 is TGTGCCAGCAGCCGCATGGACTCTGGAAACACCATATATTTT. Translation gives CASSRMDSGNTIYF. The chain is built from TRBV28 and TRBJ1-3; no reliable D call. Between the trimmed V and J ends, which lost 6 bases and 0 bases, there was a span of 9 bases. Germline loops: CDR1 MDHEN, CDR2 SYDVKM. The CDR3 contains 14 residues.

This rearrangement joins TRBV15 to TRBJ2-7, with 10 bases lining up with TRBD1. The CDR3 length is 14 residues. J was trimmed by 5 bases and V by 3 bases; bases with no gene match: 4. CDR1 LNHNV and CDR2 YYDKDF come from the germline V gene (reference sequence). CDR3 DNA sequence: TGTGCCACCAGCAGCGGGACAGGGGAGAACGAGCAGTACTTC. Its translation: CATSSGTGENEQYF. Full variable domain (outside the CDR3, taken from reference TRBV15 and TRBJ2-7): DAMVIQNPRYQVTQFGKPVTLSCSQTLNHNVMYWYQQKSSQAPKLLFHYYDKDFNNEADTPDNFQSRRPNTSFCFLDIRSPGLGDTAMYLCATSSGTGENEQYFGPGTRLTVT.

The V call is TRBV11-2, the J call TRBJ1-1, with D unclear. Trimming took off 5 bases at V and 1 base at J, with 5 bases between the two ends. CDR1 and CDR2 from the germline V gene are SGHAT and FQNNGV. CDR3 length: 12 amino acids. The CDR3, as DNA: TGTGCCAGCAGCGGAGCGAACACTGAAGCTTTCTTT. The encoded protein is CASSGANTEAFF.